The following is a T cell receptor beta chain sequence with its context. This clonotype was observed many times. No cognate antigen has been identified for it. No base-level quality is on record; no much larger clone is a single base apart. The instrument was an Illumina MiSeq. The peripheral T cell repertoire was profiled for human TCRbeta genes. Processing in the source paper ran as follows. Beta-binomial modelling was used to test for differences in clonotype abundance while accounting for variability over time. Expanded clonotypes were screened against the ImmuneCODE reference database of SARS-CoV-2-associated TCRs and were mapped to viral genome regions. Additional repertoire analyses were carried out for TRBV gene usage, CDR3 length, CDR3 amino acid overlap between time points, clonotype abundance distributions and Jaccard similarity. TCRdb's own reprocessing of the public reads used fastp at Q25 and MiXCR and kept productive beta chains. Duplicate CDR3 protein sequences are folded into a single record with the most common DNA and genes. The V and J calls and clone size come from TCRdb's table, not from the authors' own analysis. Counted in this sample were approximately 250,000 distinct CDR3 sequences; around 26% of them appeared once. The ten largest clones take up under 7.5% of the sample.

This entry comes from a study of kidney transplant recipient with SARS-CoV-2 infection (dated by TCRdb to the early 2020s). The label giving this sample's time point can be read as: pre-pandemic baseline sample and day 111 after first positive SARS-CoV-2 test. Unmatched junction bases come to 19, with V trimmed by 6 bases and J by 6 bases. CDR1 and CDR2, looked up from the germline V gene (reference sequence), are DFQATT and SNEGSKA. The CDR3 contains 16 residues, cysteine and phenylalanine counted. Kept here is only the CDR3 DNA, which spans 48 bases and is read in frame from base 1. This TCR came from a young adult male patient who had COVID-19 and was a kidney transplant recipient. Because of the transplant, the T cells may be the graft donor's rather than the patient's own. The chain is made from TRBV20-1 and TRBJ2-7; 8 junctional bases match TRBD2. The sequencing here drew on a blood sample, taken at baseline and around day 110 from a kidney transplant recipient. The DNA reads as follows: TGCAGTGCAACAATTCAGGGACTAGTTTTGGGGAGCGAGCAGTACTTC. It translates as CSATIQGLVLGSEQYF.